The 23 T cell receptor beta chains presented below share a single source sample, sequenced in a study of T cell responses to AZD1222 COVID-19 vaccine. Assay used: immunoSEQ multiplex PCR; TCRdb lists only in-frame clones, some missing. The sample includes about 70,000 clones, less than 85% of them seen just once. Sample: peripheral blood, taken on day 0 of AZD1222 vaccination. The origin of the receptors is an adult in good health.

The chain is built from TRBV6-5 and TRBJ1-1, with D maybe TRBD1 (6 bases). Germline CDR1 and CDR2: MNHEY and SVGAGI. The CDR3 consists of 14 residues. V lost 5 bases and J lost 0, with 10 bases in between. The CDR3 sequence is CASSPTGLNTEAFF. CDR3 coding DNA: TGTGCCAGCAGTCCCACAGGGCTGAACACTGAAGCTTTCTTT.

The rearrangement uses TRBV6-6 and TRBJ1-2; possibly TRBD1 for D (5 bases). Germline CDR1 and CDR2: MNHNY and SVGAGI (reference sequence). The V gene lost 6 bases and the J gene lost 4 bases, with 18 bases spanning the gap. CDR3 length equals 15 residues. The CDR3 coding sequence is TGTGCCAGCAGAGACGACAGAAGGGGTAGCTATGGCTACACCTTC. Translating gives CASRDDRRGSYGYTF.

The gene calls are TRBV14 and TRBJ1-1; TRBD1 might be the D (5 bases). The germline V and J ends were trimmed by 7 bases and 1 base, with 16 bases remaining between them. Germline assignment: CDR1 SGHDN and CDR2 FVKESK. This CDR3 is built from 15 residues. CDR3 loop: CASKQVGTANTEAFF. DNA of the CDR3: TGTGCCAGCAAGCAAGTGGGGACGGCGAACACTGAAGCTTTCTTT.

This sequence joins TRBV6-5 and TRBJ2-3; 8 nucleotides match TRBD1. CDR1 is MNHEY, CDR2 SVGAGI, per germline. There are 16 residues in the CDR3. J was trimmed by 2 bases and V by 0 bases; bases with no gene match: 4. The CDR3 sequence is CASSYSMDRVTDTQYF. The CDR3 region has the DNA TGTGCCAGCAGTTACTCGATGGACAGGGTCACAGATACGCAGTATTTT.

The J gene is TRBJ1-6, the V gene TRBV5-4; TRBD1 is a possible D gene (6 bases). Germline assignment: CDR1 SGHNT and CDR2 YYREEE (reference sequence). V was shortened by 4 bases and J by 9 bases, with 23 bases between the two germline ends. The CDR3 contains 17 residues. CDR3 amino acids: CASSDPGQPSFVSPLHF. Written as DNA, the CDR3 is TGTGCCAGCAGCGATCCCGGACAGCCGTCTTTCGTTTCACCCCTCCACTTT. Full variable domain (outside the CDR3, taken from reference TRBV5-4 and TRBJ1-6): ETGVTQSPTHLIKTRGQQVTLRCSSQSGHNTVSWYQQALGQGPQFIFQYYREEENGRGNFPPRFSGLQFPNYSSELNVNALELDDSALYLCASSDPGQPSFVSPLHFGNGTRLTVT.

The table lists this clone with a count of one. The same CDR3 arises from other DNA sequences in this sample as well. The rearrangement joins TRBV9 to TRBJ2-2; D not certain. The CDR3 contains 12 residues. Deletions cut 0 bases from V and 7 bases from J, with 4 bases between. Looked up from germline, CDR1 is SGDLS and CDR2 is YYNGEE. CDR3 loop: CASSVDVGELFF. The CDR3 bases are TGTGCCAGCAGCGTAGATGTCGGGGAGCTGTTTTTT.

V gene TRBV7-9 combines with J gene TRBJ2-7, with 11 positions matching TRBD2. The CDR3 has 18 amino acids. V was pared by 2 bases and J by 4 bases, with 13 bases of the junction left unmatched. Germline V lookup: CDR1 SEHNR, CDR2 FQNEAQ (reference sequence). DNA for the CDR3: TGTGCCAGCAGCTTAAGAAATAAACTAGCGGGAGAGGGTTACGAGCAGTACTTC. Translation: CASSLRNKLAGEGYEQYF.

This chain uses TRBV25-1 with TRBJ1-1; TRBD1 aligns across 9 bases. This CDR3 has 15 residues. CDR1 and CDR2 from the germline V gene are MGHDK and SYGVNS. After removal of 4 bases from V and 5 bases from J, the junction contained 8 bases not matched to a gene. Here the CDR3 reads CASSGEGQGRTEAFF. The CDR3 DNA reads TGTGCCAGCAGTGGGGAGGGACAGGGAAGGACTGAAGCTTTCTTT.

The rearrangement joins TRBV28 to TRBJ1-2; no clear D gene. The germline V gene has CDR1 MDHEN and CDR2 SYDVKM. Trimming took off 3 bases at V and 8 bases at J, with 7 bases between the two ends. The CDR3 is 11 amino acids. DNA of the CDR3: TGTGCCAGCAGTTTCAGCGTCGGCTACACCTTC. Protein: CASSFSVGYTF.

This clone appeared once. The chain uses TRBV5-4 and TRBJ1-2, with 10 nucleotides matching TRBD1. The CDR3 covers 14 residues. From germline, CDR1 is SGHNT and CDR2 YYREEE (reference sequence). V trimming: 7 bases; J trimming: 6 bases; junction bases outside the gene matches: 9. CDR3 region: CASGQAGQGNGYTF. CDR3 nucleotides: TGTGCCAGCGGCCAGGCGGGACAGGGGAATGGCTACACCTTC.

The chain uses TRBV5-1 and TRBJ2-5, with 8 nucleotides matching TRBD1. Germline assignment: CDR1 SGHRS and CDR2 YFSETQ. J gave up 6 bases and V 0 bases, and 10 bases lay outside the gene matches. The length of the CDR3 is 16 residues. The DNA for the CDR3 is TGCGCCAGCAGCTTGGCACCTACAGGGGGTGGGCAGACCCAGTACTTC. As protein: CASSLAPTGGGQTQYF.

V usage is TRBV18 and J usage is TRBJ1-5; the D gene is possibly TRBD1 (6 bases). This CDR3 has 16 amino acids. V lost 6 bases to trimming and J lost 2 bases, with 17 bases between them. Germline V gene lookup returns CDR1 KGHSH and CDR2 LQKENI. This chain's CDR3 is CASSPAAAGGNQPQHF. In nucleotides, the CDR3 is TGTGCCAGCTCCCCTGCGGCGGCAGGGGGCAATCAGCCCCAGCATTTT. The variable domain in full, with the rest retrieved from reference TRBV18 and TRBJ1-5, is NAGVMQNPRHLVRRRGQEARLRCSPMKGHSHVYWYRQLPEEGLKFMVYLQKENIIDESGMPKERFSAEFPKEGPSILRIQQVVRGDSAAYFCASSPAAAGGNQPQHFGDGTRLSIL.

The CDR3 loop reads CASSLAGGVTDTQYF. The CDR3 region has the DNA TGTGCCAGCAGCTTAGCGGGAGGGGTCACAGATACGCAGTATTTT. The chain employs TRBV7-7 and TRBJ2-3; 7 nucleotides line up with TRBD2. This CDR3 is 15 amino acids long. With 0 bases clipped from V and 2 bases from J, the junction kept 2 bases outside the gene matches. Germline CDR1 and CDR2: SSHAT and FNYEAQ (reference sequence).

This clone showed up just once. The chain recombines TRBV2 with TRBJ2-5, with 7 bases that match TRBD1. The CDR3 is 14 residues long. Per germline, CDR1 SNHLY and CDR2 FYNNEI. Losses at the gene ends were 7 bases for V and 5 bases for J; bases not matched to a gene: 10. CDR3: CASTRQGFRETQYF. CDR3 sequence (DNA): TGTGCCAGCACGAGACAGGGTTTCAGGGAGACCCAGTACTTC.

The rearrangement links TRBV5-1 to TRBJ2-2; 7 bases are shared with TRBD1. The germline gives CDR1 SGHRS, CDR2 YFSETQ. Unmatched junction bases numbered 3, after V lost 4 bases and J lost 6 bases. The CDR3 spans 13 residues. The chain's CDR3 is CASSDRESGELFF. CDR3 nucleotide sequence: TGCGCCAGCAGCGACAGGGAGTCCGGGGAGCTGTTTTTT.

V usage is TRBV5-4 and J usage is TRBJ2-5; 12 bases align to TRBD2. This CDR3 has 16 amino acids. The trim removed 5 bases at V and 6 bases at J, leaving 11 bases unmatched. Germline values: CDR1 SGHNT, CDR2 YYREEE (reference sequence). The DNA for the CDR3 is TGTGCCAGCAGTGGGGGAACTAGCGGGAGGCAAAAGACCCAGTACTTC. Its translation is CASSGGTSGRQKTQYF.

The chain couples TRBV5-4 to TRBJ1-1, with D tentatively TRBD1 (5 bases). Germline V gives CDR1 SGHNT, CDR2 YYREEE (reference sequence). This CDR3 has 17 amino acids. V lost 3 bases, J lost 1 base, and 19 bases lay in between. Here the CDR3 reads CASSSVPGLAGNTEAFF. Written as DNA, the CDR3 is TGTGCCAGCAGCTCAGTCCCGGGACTGGCAGGGAACACTGAAGCTTTCTTT.

This chain links TRBV12-3 or TRBV12-4 with TRBJ2-7; unclear D gene. The CDR3 covers 9 residues. V was cut by 6 bases and J by 5 bases, with 2 bases left in between. In DNA, the CDR3 is TGTGCCAGCAGGGACGAGCAGTACTTC. It yields the protein CASRDEQYF.

The chain links TRBV30 to TRBJ2-6; D may be TRBD1 or TRBD2 (5 bases each). The CDR3 contains 15 residues. Germline V gene sequence: CDR1 GTSNPN, CDR2 SVGIG (reference sequence). The ends were cut back, 4 bases at V and 1 base at J, with 11 bases in the middle. CDR3 DNA: TGTGCCTGGAATTTAGAGGGGTCTGGGGCCAACGTCCTGACTTTC. Amino acid sequence: CAWNLEGSGANVLTF.

The chain employs TRBV30 and TRBJ1-5, with a weak D call TRBD1 (5 bases). Germline V CDR1 and CDR2: GTSNPN, SVGIG (reference sequence). The V end lost 2 bases, the J end lost 4 bases, and 12 bases lay between the germline ends. This CDR3 has 14 amino acids. This chain's CDR3 is CAWSRVAGNQPQHF. CDR3 in DNA: TGTGCCTGGAGTAGGGTAGCAGGGAATCAGCCCCAGCATTTT.

This clone was observed a single time. The gene calls are TRBV19 and TRBJ1-2; 10 nucleotides line up with TRBD1. J lost 4 bases, V lost 7 bases, and 9 bases had no gene match. The length of the CDR3 is 15 residues. Germline V gene data show CDR1 as LNHDA and CDR2 as SQIVND (reference sequence). CDR3 DNA sequence: TGTGCCAGTACCCTCTCGACAGGGGGCGTCTATGGCTACACCTTC. Amino acid sequence: CASTLSTGGVYGYTF.

This sequence joins TRBV5-4 and TRBJ2-1; 13 nucleotides match TRBD2. The CDR3 contains 18 residues. With 3 bases clipped from V and 0 bases from J, the junction kept 6 bases outside the gene matches. Germline V gene lookup returns CDR1 SGHNT and CDR2 YYREEE (reference sequence). In DNA form, the CDR3 reads TGTGCCAGCAGCTCCGGGACTAGCGGGACGAGCTCCTACAATGAGCAGTTCTTC. Encoded protein: CASSSGTSGTSSYNEQFF.

The V and J genes are TRBV13 and TRBJ1-2, with D possibly matching TRBD1 (6 bases). The CDR3 covers 15 residues. Per the germline V gene, CDR1 is PRHDT and CDR2 is FYEKMQ (reference sequence). Trimming took 0 bases from V and 4 from J, leaving 12 bases between them. CDR3 sequence: CASSLGAGGGYGYTF. In DNA, the CDR3 is TGTGCCAGCAGCTTAGGGGCCGGGGGCGGCTATGGCTACACCTTC.